One and the same sample provided the 28 T cell receptor beta chains below, sequenced in a study of Ad26.COV2.S vaccination and SARS-CoV-2 variants. The repertoire was sequenced with immunoSEQ multiplex PCR; TCRdb's copy has only in-frame clones and lacks some. The data contain 400,000 to 450,000 clones, roughly 88% of them seen just once; the ten biggest clones take up around 4.5%. Treatment in this sample: around 19 received Ad26.COV2.S at low or high dose, single or two shots; 5 received placebo; per-sample allocation not given. Samples came from day 63 after the first vaccine or placebo injection. The sample here was peripheral blood, taken in a trial of Ad26.COV2.S vaccine versus placebo. These receptors all stem from a person aged 18-65 years who received the Ad26.COV2.S COVID-19 vaccine or a placebo.

The gene calls are TRBV19 and TRBJ2-1; D gene ambiguous. Germline CDR1 and CDR2: LNHDA and SQIVND (reference sequence). CDR3 length: 12 amino acids. The V end was cut by 3 bases, the J end by 4 bases, with 4 bases between. The CDR3 sequence is CASSMQYNEQFF. CDR3 bases: TGTGCCAGTAGTATGCAATACAATGAGCAGTTCTTC.

V and J are TRBV2 and TRBJ2-1; TRBD2 matches 7 bases. CDR3 length: 15 amino acids. V was clipped by 4 bases and J by 1 base; unmatched bases: 4. Germline assignment: CDR1 SNHLY and CDR2 FYNNEI. The CDR3 DNA reads TGTGCCAGCAGTGGAGCTAGCGGATCCTACAATGAGCAGTTCTTC. It codes for CASSGASGSYNEQFF. The full variable domain, rest sourced from reference TRBV2 and TRBJ2-1, is EPEVTQTPSHQVTQMGQEVILRCVPISNHLYFYWYRQILGQKVEFLVSFYNNEISEKSEIFDDQFSVERPDGSNFTLKIRSTKLEDSAMYFCASSGASGSYNEQFFGPGTRLTVL.

The rearrangement links TRBV5-1 to TRBJ2-2, with 7 bases fitting TRBD2. V lost 3 bases to trimming and J lost 4 bases; unmatched junction nucleotides: 6. CDR3 length equals 15 residues. Germline V CDR1 and CDR2: SGHRS, YFSETQ. The CDR3 DNA follows: TGCGCCAGCAGCTCCGGGACTACCGCCACCGGGGAGCTGTTTTTT. Protein sequence: CASSSGTTATGELFF.

This clone was found a few times. This chain joins TRBV27 and TRBJ2-2; possibly TRBD1 for D (5 bases). In germline, CDR1 is MNHEY, CDR2 SMNVEV (reference sequence). Trimming removed 0 bases at V and 8 bases at J, with 19 bases between. The length of the CDR3 is 17 residues. CDR3 DNA: TGTGCCAGCAGTTTATCATTCAATTTTAGGGGTTCGGGGGAGCTGTTTTTT. Translating gives CASSLSFNFRGSGELFF.

Only one count was recorded for this clone. The sample contains more than one DNA sequence encoding this CDR3. The chain employs TRBV7-2 and TRBJ2-5, with unresolved D. Trimming removed 1 base at V and 2 bases at J, with 5 bases between. The CDR3 is made up of 13 amino acids. The germline CDR1 and CDR2 sequences are SGHTA and FQGNSA. The CDR3 DNA is TGTGCCAGCAGCTTAGGACGGCAAGAGACCCAGTACTTC. It is translated as CASSLGRQETQYF.

The chain couples TRBV28 to TRBJ2-4, with D perhaps TRBD1 or TRBD2 (6 bases each). Per germline, CDR1 MDHEN and CDR2 SYDVKM. Trimming took off 0 bases at V and 0 bases at J, with 12 bases between the two ends. This CDR3 is built from 17 residues. The CDR3 loop is CASSLWRDTLAKNIQYF. For the CDR3, the DNA is TGTGCCAGCAGTTTATGGCGGGACACATTAGCCAAAAACATTCAGTACTTC.

The V call is TRBV2, the J call TRBJ2-7; D gene ambiguous. The CDR3 is 11 amino acids. From germline, CDR1 is SNHLY and CDR2 FYNNEI. V lost 4 bases to trimming and J lost 3 bases, with 4 bases between them. CDR3 sequence (DNA): TGTGCCAGCAGTGTGGGCTACGAGCAGTACTTC. The encoded protein is CASSVGYEQYF.

On this clone: The same CDR3 is also encoded by other DNA sequences in this sample. Written as DNA, the CDR3 is TGCGCCAGCAGCCCAGTCATGAACACTGAAGCTTTCTTT. It encodes CASSPVMNTEAFF. This chain uses TRBV5-1 with TRBJ1-1; D not resolved. V was clipped by 4 bases and J by 0 bases, with 7 bases between them. The CDR3 extends over 13 amino acids. Per the germline V gene, CDR1 is SGHRS and CDR2 is YFSETQ.

V gene TRBV4-1 combines with J gene TRBJ1-1, with D hard to call. Germline V gene data show CDR1 as MGHRA and CDR2 as YSYEKL. V shed 1 base and J shed 4 bases, with 10 bases lying between them. The CDR3 covers 14 residues. CDR3 loop: CASSQGMRFTEAFF. The CDR3 nucleotides read TGCGCCAGCAGCCAAGGTATGCGTTTCACTGAAGCTTTCTTT.

The CDR3 sequence is CASSFGQATEAFF. The CDR3 DNA is TGCGCCAGCAGCTTTGGACAGGCCACTGAAGCTTTCTTT. V and J are TRBV5-1 and TRBJ1-1, with 7 bases aligning to TRBD1. Germline CDR1 and CDR2: SGHRS and YFSETQ. This CDR3 contains 13 residues. Trimming took 2 bases from V and 4 from J; bases not matched to a gene: 2.

Points on this clone: This CDR3 is also generated by other DNA sequences in the sample. The V call is TRBV5-1, the J call TRBJ2-7; D not certain. CDR1 is SGHRS and CDR2 is YFSETQ in the germline V gene. The V end lost 0 bases, the J end lost 1 base, and 5 bases lay between the germline ends. The length of the CDR3 is 13 residues. The CDR3 loop reads CASSLVGSYEQYF. CDR3 DNA sequence: TGCGCCAGCAGCTTGGTGGGGTCCTACGAGCAGTACTTC.

This chain links TRBV5-1 with TRBJ1-3; 8 bases map to TRBD1. The germline gives CDR1 SGHRS, CDR2 YFSETQ. V shed 0 bases and J 0 bases; nucleotides not matched to a gene: 5. The CDR3 consists of 17 residues. CDR3 nucleotides: TGCGCCAGCAGCTTGGGTAGGACAGGGCTCTCTGGAAACACCATATATTTT. Its translation: CASSLGRTGLSGNTIYF.

The rearrangement links TRBV19 to TRBJ1-2, with D uncertain. Between the trimmed V and J ends, which lost 2 bases and 5 bases, there was a span of 15 bases. The germline CDR1 and CDR2 sequences are LNHDA and SQIVND (reference sequence). CDR3 length equals 15 residues. Here the CDR3 DNA reads TGTGCCAGTAGTATATCTACACTCCCAAAATATGGCTACACCTTC. This sequence encodes CASSISTLPKYGYTF.

The chain uses TRBV3-1 (or the pseudogene TRBV3-2) and TRBJ1-1; perhaps TRBD1 as D (6 bases). The V gene's germline CDR1 is LGHDT and CDR2 YNNKEL (reference sequence). This CDR3 contains 14 residues. The V end was cut by 0 bases, the J end by 7 bases, with 12 bases between. CDR3 sequence (DNA): TGTGCCAGCAGCCAAGATCGGGGGCTGGTTGAAGCTTTCTTT. Translated: CASSQDRGLVEAFF.

CDR3 sequence reads: CASSNTGELFF. For the CDR3, the DNA is TGTGCCAGCAGTAACACCGGGGAGCTGTTTTTT. This chain joins TRBV6-2 or TRBV6-3 and TRBJ2-2, with D uncertain. Germline V gene sequence: CDR1 MNHEY, CDR2 SVGEGT. The CDR3 runs to 11 residues. Trimming took off 5 bases at V and 2 bases at J, with 0 bases between the two ends.

The V gene is TRBV5-6, the J gene TRBJ2-7, with 7 bases fitting TRBD1. V shed 3 bases and J 5 bases; nucleotides not matched to a gene: 11. Germline V CDR1 and CDR2: SGHDT, YYEEEE. CDR3 length equals 15 residues. In DNA form, the CDR3 reads TGTGCCAGCAGCTGGACCGGGACAGCTTTCCACGAGCAGTACTTC. It yields the protein CASSWTGTAFHEQYF.

The chain joins TRBV28 to TRBJ1-5; tentatively, D is TRBD1 (5 bases). V was trimmed by 5 bases and J by 4 bases, leaving 9 bases between them. The germline V gene encodes CDR1 MDHEN and CDR2 SYDVKM. The CDR3 is 13 amino acids. The CDR3 DNA is TGTGCCAGCAGTCCAGGGATGAATCAGCCCCAGCATTTT. This sequence encodes CASSPGMNQPQHF.

This chain uses TRBV28 with TRBJ2-7; D is ambiguous. The CDR3 has 13 amino acids. In germline, CDR1 is MDHEN, CDR2 SYDVKM. The ends were cut back, 1 base at V and 7 bases at J, with 11 bases in the middle. The CDR3: CASSLSPDGEQYF. The CDR3 DNA follows: TGTGCCAGCAGTTTATCACCCGATGGGGAGCAGTACTTC.

The chain's CDR3 is CASSEDAQETQYF. The CDR3 nucleotides are TGTGCCAGCAGTGAGGACGCCCAGGAGACCCAGTACTTC. The chain couples TRBV6-4 to TRBJ2-5, with D unclear. The CDR3 extends over 13 amino acids. V was cut by 3 bases and J by 5 bases, with 10 bases left in between. Per the germline V gene, CDR1 is MRHNA and CDR2 is SNTAGT.

The chain links TRBV10-3 to TRBJ1-4; no clear D. Trimming removed 2 bases at V and 0 bases at J, with 4 bases between. The germline CDR1 and CDR2 sequences are ENHRY and SYGVKD. The CDR3 is 14 residues long. DNA of the CDR3: TGTGCCATCAGTGAGGATACAACTAATGAAAAACTGTTTTTT. It encodes CAISEDTTNEKLFF.

This chain links TRBV6-1 with TRBJ1-5; the D gene is possibly TRBD1 (6 bases). V lost 3 bases and J lost 0, with 15 bases in between. Germline CDR1 is MNHNS and CDR2 is SASEGT. The CDR3 totals 17 residues. The CDR3 nucleotides read TGTGCCAGCAGTGAGGTTCCAGGACAGTATAGCAATCAGCCCCAGCATTTT. Translating it yields CASSEVPGQYSNQPQHF.

The chain combines TRBV6-4 with TRBJ2-1; no definite D call. V dropped 0 bases and J dropped 8 bases, with 8 bases sitting between them. The CDR3 has 13 amino acids. CDR1 is MRHNA and CDR2 is SNTAGT in the germline V gene. The CDR3 protein is CASSDSASDEQFF. In nucleotides, the CDR3 is TGTGCCAGCAGTGACTCGGCGAGCGATGAGCAGTTCTTC.

The chain employs TRBV28 and TRBJ1-4; 7 nucleotides align to TRBD1. Losses at the gene ends were 7 bases for V and 6 bases for J; bases not matched to a gene: 11. The germline CDR1 and CDR2 sequences are MDHEN and SYDVKM. This CDR3 is 15 amino acids long. The CDR3, as DNA: TGTGCCAGCAAACCCCCCCGGACAGGTTATGAAAAACTGTTTTTT. It is translated as CASKPPRTGYEKLFF.

The rearrangement links TRBV11-1 to TRBJ2-2; D may be TRBD2 (6 bases). V was trimmed by 6 bases and J by 5 bases, leaving 16 bases between them. The CDR3 length is 15 residues. Germline values: CDR1 SGHAT, CDR2 FQDESV (reference sequence). CDR3 protein: CASRHRLVNTGELFF. The CDR3 DNA is TGTGCCAGCAGACATAGACTAGTAAATACCGGGGAGCTGTTTTTT.

This chain connects TRBV9 to TRBJ2-1; D gene uncertain. The length of the CDR3 is 12 residues. V was trimmed by 1 base and J by 5 bases, leaving 4 bases between them. CDR1 is SGDLS and CDR2 is YYNGEE in the germline V gene. The CDR3 loop reads CASSVRNNEQFF. The CDR3 DNA reads TGTGCCAGCAGCGTAAGGAACAATGAGCAGTTCTTC.

A note on this clone: The sample carries other DNA sequences with the same CDR3. This chain connects TRBV18 to TRBJ2-7; 7 bases are a match to TRBD1. The CDR3 spans 14 residues. V dropped 4 bases and J dropped 2; count of bases not matched to a gene: 5. Germline loops: CDR1 KGHSH, CDR2 LQKENI. The CDR3 DNA is TGTGCCAGCTCACTCGGGCAGGGGGCCTACGAGCAGTACTTC. Residues: CASSLGQGAYEQYF.

The chain carries TRBV5-1 and TRBJ1-6, with D possibly matching TRBD1 (5 bases). CDR3 length: 14 residues. Germline CDR1 and CDR2: SGHRS and YFSETQ. The V end was cut by 0 bases, the J end by 7 bases, with 8 bases between. The CDR3 is CASSLEGVNSPLHF. CDR3 bases: TGCGCCAGCAGCTTGGAAGGGGTGAATTCACCCCTCCACTTT.

V and J are TRBV19 and TRBJ2-2; 8 bases agree with TRBD2. Germline V gene lookup returns CDR1 LNHDA and CDR2 SQIVND (reference sequence). This CDR3 spans 17 amino acids. The J segment lost 7 bases and the V segment lost 0 bases, leaving 10 bases of the junction unmatched. In nucleotides, the CDR3 is TGTGCCAGTAGTATAGACGTCCAGCGGGAGATTCTCGGGGAGCTGTTTTTT. Amino acids: CASSIDVQREILGELFF.